This T cell receptor (beta chain) was recorded in a study of CD8 T cells in Susac syndrome. Study results and limitations: The authors acknowledged that their TCR sequencing and HLA analysis involved a relatively small number of individuals.

CDR3 length equals 14 residues. CDR1 is SNHLY and CDR2 is FYNNEI in the germline V gene. V lost 5 bases, J lost 2 bases, and 12 bases lay in between. RNA totalling roughly 0.5 to 1 ug underwent reverse transcription with random hexamers. It was immunoSEQ multiplex PCR that amplified TCR beta CDR3 across 54 Vbeta and 13 Jbeta. MiXCR, applied by TCRdb to the immunoSEQ multiplex PCR reads, yields one record per CDR3 protein. The sample gives 300,000 to 350,000 distinct CDR3 sequences, 92% of which show up once; about 0.07% is in the top ten. As regards this clonotype: Its matching antigen is unknown.

Through negative isolation, CD4+ and CD8+ T cells were obtained, while TEMRA cells were enriched using FACS. This TCR was recovered from a human donor with multiple sclerosis. The J gene is TRBJ2-5, the V gene TRBV2, with D possibly matching TRBD1 (5 bases). Sequencing was performed on CD4+ T cells from PBMCs. The CDR3 region has the DNA TGTGCCAGCAGTCCTATAGCAGGGCAAGAGACCCAGTACTTC. Encoded protein: CASSPIAGQETQYF.